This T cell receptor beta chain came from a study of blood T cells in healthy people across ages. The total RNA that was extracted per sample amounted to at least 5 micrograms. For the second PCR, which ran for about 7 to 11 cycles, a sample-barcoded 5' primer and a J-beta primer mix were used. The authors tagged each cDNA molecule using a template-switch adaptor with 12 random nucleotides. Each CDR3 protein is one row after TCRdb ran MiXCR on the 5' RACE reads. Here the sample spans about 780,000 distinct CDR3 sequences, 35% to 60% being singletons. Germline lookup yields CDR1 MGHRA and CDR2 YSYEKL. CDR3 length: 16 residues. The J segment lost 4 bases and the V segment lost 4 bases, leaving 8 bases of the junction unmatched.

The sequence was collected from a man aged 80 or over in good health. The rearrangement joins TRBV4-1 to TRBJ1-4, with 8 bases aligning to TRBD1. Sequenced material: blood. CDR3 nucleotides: TGCGCCAGCAGCCTAGGACAGGGCAGGGTTAATGAAAAACTGTTTTTT. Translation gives CASSLGQGRVNEKLFF.